One and the same sample provided the 13 T cell receptor beta chains below, sequenced in a study of T cell responses to AZD1222 COVID-19 vaccine (dated by TCRdb to about 2021). The time point label on this specimen signifies: baseline before first vaccination. Libraries were made using the immunoSEQ multiplex PCR assay. Drawn from immuneACCESS, this table holds only the in-frame rearrangements with V and J called that TCRdb kept. Clones are partly lost; checked studies trace under half to an unresolved V gene and leave the rest unexplained. Here the sample has around 160,000 clones; approximately 90% occur a single time. The top ten clonotypes cover around 5% of the sample. This material consisted of peripheral blood, taken on day 0 of AZD1222 vaccination. These receptors originate from an adult in good health.

The J gene is TRBJ1-5, the V gene TRBV27; D is ambiguous. CDR1 and CDR2 (germline): MNHEY, SMNVEV (reference sequence). The length of the CDR3 is 13 residues. V was pared by 4 bases and J by 2 bases, with 6 bases between. This chain's CDR3 is CASSSSGNQPQHF. The CDR3 bases are TGTGCCAGCAGTTCCAGCGGCAATCAGCCCCAGCATTTT.

The chain uses TRBV15 and TRBJ2-7; possible D gene TRBD2, 5 bases. The CDR3 spans 15 residues. V was shortened by 5 bases and J by 0 bases, with 14 bases between the two germline ends. CDR1 is LNHNV and CDR2 is YYDKDF in the germline V gene (reference sequence). CDR3 sequence (DNA): TGTGCCACCAGCGGAGGCAGTCCTTTCTCCTACGAGCAGTACTTC. Its translation is CATSGGSPFSYEQYF.

The chain uses TRBV11-2 and TRBJ1-1, with D unresolved. The germline V gene encodes CDR1 SGHAT and CDR2 FQNNGV. This CDR3 spans 12 amino acids. V dropped 3 bases and J dropped 4 bases, with 6 bases sitting between them. The CDR3 spells CASSFAGTEAFF. In DNA, the CDR3 is TGTGCCAGCAGCTTTGCGGGCACTGAAGCTTTCTTT.

The chain recombines TRBV4-1 with TRBJ1-5; 8 bases are a match to TRBD1. Germline CDR1 reads MGHRA; CDR2 reads YSYEKL. CDR3 size: 16 residues. Germline trimming cut 4 bases from V and 6 bases from J; bases unmatched to any gene: 11. Written as DNA, the CDR3 is TGCGCCAGCAGCCTCTTTCTGGCCAGGGGGCGTCAGCCCCAGCATTTT. It is translated as CASSLFLARGRQPQHF.

The chain employs TRBV7-9 and TRBJ1-4; D not certain. This CDR3 has 14 residues. Trimming cost V 8 bases and J 10 bases, with 20 bases left between them. Germline loops: CDR1 SEHNR, CDR2 FQNEAQ (reference sequence). CDR3 in amino acids: CASRREEVRGKLFF. The CDR3 DNA sequence: TGTGCCAGCCGCCGGGAGGAGGTTAGAGGAAAACTGTTTTTT.

This clone was detected only once. The genes are TRBV28 and TRBJ1-3; D is undetermined. The germline V gene encodes CDR1 MDHEN and CDR2 SYDVKM. Between the trimmed V and J ends, which lost 0 bases and 1 base, there was a span of 7 bases. The CDR3 runs 15 residues. This CDR3 reads CASSLWSGSGNTIYF. In nucleotides, the CDR3 is TGTGCCAGCAGTTTATGGTCGGGGTCTGGAAACACCATATATTTT.

CDR3 in amino acids: CATTPSGSGVGNEQFF. In DNA form, the CDR3 reads TGTGCCACCACCCCTAGCGGGAGTGGGGTAGGCAATGAGCAGTTCTTC. This rearrangement joins TRBV24-1 to TRBJ2-1; the match to TRBD2 covers 10 bases. In germline, CDR1 is KGHDR, CDR2 SFDVKD. Losses at the gene ends were 8 bases for V and 6 bases for J; bases not matched to a gene: 12. There are 16 residues in the CDR3.

The sample holds one count of this clone. The J gene is TRBJ2-7, the V gene TRBV12-3 or TRBV12-4; the D is unclear. This CDR3 has 13 residues. V was shortened by 2 bases and J by 6 bases, with 11 bases between the two germline ends. The CDR3 DNA sequence: TGTGCCAGCAGTTTATCCAGAATCGGCGAGCAGTACTTC. This sequence encodes CASSLSRIGEQYF.

This clone was counted between two and nine times. The V and J genes are TRBV15 and TRBJ2-7; D possibly corresponds to TRBD2 (5 bases). This CDR3 comprises 15 residues. Trimming removed 4 bases from V and 3 bases from J, with 16 bases in between. The germline V gene has CDR1 LNHNV and CDR2 YYDKDF (reference sequence). In DNA, the CDR3 is TGTGCCACCAGCACAACATTACTAGTCGACTACGAGCAGTACTTC. It specifies CATSTTLLVDYEQYF.

A note on this clone: Other DNA sequences in this sample translate to the same CDR3. The rearrangement uses TRBV5-4 and TRBJ2-1; D is unclear. Germline CDR1 reads SGHNT; CDR2 reads YYREEE (reference sequence). V lost 1 base and J 9 bases, leaving 5 bases between the germline ends. The CDR3 covers 11 residues. CDR3 nucleotide sequence: TGTGCCAGCAGCTTGCGTGGTGAGCAGTTCTTC. Protein product: CASSLRGEQFF.

V usage is TRBV6-2 or TRBV6-3 and J usage is TRBJ2-5; perhaps TRBD1 as D (6 bases). Germline V CDR1 and CDR2: MNHEY, SVGEGT. The CDR3 consists of 15 residues. Trimming cost V 7 bases and J 5 bases, with 20 bases left between them. The CDR3 protein is CASTPRRGRVETQYF. CDR3 in DNA: TGTGCCAGCACCCCGCGCAGGGGCAGGGTGGAGACCCAGTACTTC.

The rearrangement uses TRBV6-4 and TRBJ1-5, with 8 bases lining up with TRBD1. The V segment lost 8 bases and the J segment 7 bases; nucleotides outside the gene matches: 10. Germline V gene lookup returns CDR1 MRHNA and CDR2 SNTAGT. The CDR3 covers 14 residues. The CDR3 DNA is TGTGCCAGCGTAAACAGGGGGTTCGGCCAGCCCCAGCATTTT. It encodes CASVNRGFGQPQHF.

The count of this clone is one. The chain employs TRBV10-1 and TRBJ1-1; possibly TRBD1 for D (5 bases). This CDR3 region has 15 residues. Trimming pared 8 bases from V and 0 bases from J, leaving 16 bases between. The germline V gene has CDR1 WNHNN and CDR2 SYGVQD (reference sequence). In DNA form, the CDR3 reads TGCGCCAGCTTCACGAGGGGCAGTATGAACACTGAAGCTTTCTTT. Its translation: CASFTRGSMNTEAFF.